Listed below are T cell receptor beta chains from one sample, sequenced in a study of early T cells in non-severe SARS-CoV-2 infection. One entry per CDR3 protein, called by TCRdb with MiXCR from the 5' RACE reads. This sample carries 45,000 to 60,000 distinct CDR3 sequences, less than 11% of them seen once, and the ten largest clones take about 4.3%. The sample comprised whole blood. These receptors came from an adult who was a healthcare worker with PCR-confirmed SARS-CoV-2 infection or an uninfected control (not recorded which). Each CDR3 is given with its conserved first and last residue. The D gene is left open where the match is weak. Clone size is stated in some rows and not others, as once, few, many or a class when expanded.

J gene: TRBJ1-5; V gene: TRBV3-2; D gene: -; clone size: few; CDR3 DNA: TGTGCCAGCAGCCAAGAGACCCACCCTCTGAGCAATCAGCCCCAGCATTTT; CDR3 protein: CASSQETHPLSNQPQHF
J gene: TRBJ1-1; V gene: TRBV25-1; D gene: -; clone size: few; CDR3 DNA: TGTGCCAGCAGTGAAAACCCGGGAAGGGCTGAAGCTTTCTTT; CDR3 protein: CASSENPGRAEAFF
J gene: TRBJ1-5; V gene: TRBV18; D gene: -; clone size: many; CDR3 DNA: TGTGCCAGCTCACAGAACGTCGATAGCAATCAGCCCCAGCATTTT; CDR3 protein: CASSQNVDSNQPQHF
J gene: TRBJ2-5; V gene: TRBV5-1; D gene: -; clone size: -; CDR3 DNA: TGCGCCAGCAAGGGAGTGGCGAGCCAAGAGACCCAGTACTTC; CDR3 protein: CASKGVASQETQYF
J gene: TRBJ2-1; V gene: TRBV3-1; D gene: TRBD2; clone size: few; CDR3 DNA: TGTGCCAGCAGCCAAGATCCCGGCGGGAGGGCCAGAAATGAGCAGTTCTTC; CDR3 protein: CASSQDPGGRARNEQFF
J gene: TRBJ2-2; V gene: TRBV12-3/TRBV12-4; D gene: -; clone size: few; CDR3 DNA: TGTGCCAGCACCACCCTGGGAGGCCGCACCGGGGAGCTGTTTTTT; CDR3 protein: CASTTLGGRTGELFF
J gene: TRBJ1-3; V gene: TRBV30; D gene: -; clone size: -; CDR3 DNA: TGTGCCTGGAGTGTAATCGGGGGACCTGGAAACACCATATATTTT; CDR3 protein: CAWSVIGGPGNTIYF
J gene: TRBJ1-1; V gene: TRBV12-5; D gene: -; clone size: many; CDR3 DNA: TGTGCTAGTGGTTTGGTAATGGGGCAGGGGAACACTGAAGCTTTCTTT; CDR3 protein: CASGLVMGQGNTEAFF
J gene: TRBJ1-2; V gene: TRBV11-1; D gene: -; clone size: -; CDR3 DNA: TGTGCCAGCAGATCCTCGGGGGACCCCTATGGCTACACCTTC; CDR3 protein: CASRSSGDPYGYTF
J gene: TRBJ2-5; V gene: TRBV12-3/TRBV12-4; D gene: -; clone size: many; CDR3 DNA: TGTGCCAGCAGTTCCAACAGGGAGGAAGAGACCCAGTACTTC; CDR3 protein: CASSSNREEETQYF
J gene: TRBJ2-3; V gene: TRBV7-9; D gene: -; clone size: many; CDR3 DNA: TGTGCCAGCAGCCCTGAAACAGATACGCAGTATTTT; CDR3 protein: CASSPETDTQYF
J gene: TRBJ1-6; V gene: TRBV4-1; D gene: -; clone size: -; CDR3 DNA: TGCGCCAGCAGCCAAGACGTAGATTCACCCCTCCACTTT; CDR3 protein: CASSQDVDSPLHF
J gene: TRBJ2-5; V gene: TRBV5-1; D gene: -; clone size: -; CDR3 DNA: TGCGCCAGCAGCTGGGGAAATCGAGAGACCCAGTACTTC; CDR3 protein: CASSWGNRETQYF
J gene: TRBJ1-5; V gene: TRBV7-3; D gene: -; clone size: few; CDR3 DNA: TGTGCCAGCAGCTTAAGGAGCGGGGAGCCCCAGCATTTT; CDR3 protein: CASSLRSGEPQHF
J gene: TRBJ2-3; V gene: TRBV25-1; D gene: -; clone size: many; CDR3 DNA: TGTGCCAGCAGTGATAGGTCGGACAGTAGCACAGATACGCAGTATTTT; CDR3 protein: CASSDRSDSSTDTQYF
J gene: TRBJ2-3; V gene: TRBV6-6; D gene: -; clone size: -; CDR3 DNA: TGTGCCAGCAGTACCGTCACAGATACGCAGTATTTT; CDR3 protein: CASSTVTDTQYF
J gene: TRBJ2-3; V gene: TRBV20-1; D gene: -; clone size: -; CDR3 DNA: TGCAGTGCCGATATAACAGATACGCAGTATTTT; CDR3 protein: CSADITDTQYF
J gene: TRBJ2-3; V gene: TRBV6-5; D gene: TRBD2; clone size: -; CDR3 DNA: TGTGCCAGCAGTTACGATGGACTAGCGGGGAACACAGATACGCAGTATTTT; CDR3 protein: CASSYDGLAGNTDTQYF
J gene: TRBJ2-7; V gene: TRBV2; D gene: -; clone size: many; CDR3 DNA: TGTGCCAGCACCAGGACAGAGCAAGGCTACGAGCAGTACTTC; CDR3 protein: CASTRTEQGYEQYF
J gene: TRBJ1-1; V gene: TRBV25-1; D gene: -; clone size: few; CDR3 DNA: TGTGCCAGCAGTGATTTTGAGGACACTGAAGCTTTCTTT; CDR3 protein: CASSDFEDTEAFF
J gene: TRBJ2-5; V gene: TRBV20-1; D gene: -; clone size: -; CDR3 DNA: TGCAGTGCCCCCTCCCGGGAGGAGACCCAGTACTTC; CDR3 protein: CSAPSREETQYF
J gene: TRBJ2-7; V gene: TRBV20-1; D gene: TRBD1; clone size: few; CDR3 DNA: TGCAGTGCTTCGGACAGGTCGGGGGAGCAGTACTTC; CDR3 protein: CSASDRSGEQYF
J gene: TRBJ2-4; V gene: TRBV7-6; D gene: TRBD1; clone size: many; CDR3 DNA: TGTGCCAGCAGCCCCCGGGACAGACAAAACATTCAGTACTTC; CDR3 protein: CASSPRDRQNIQYF
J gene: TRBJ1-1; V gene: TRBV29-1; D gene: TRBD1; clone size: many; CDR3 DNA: TGCAGCGTAGGGGGCAGCGGCACTGAAGCTTTCTTT; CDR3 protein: CSVGGSGTEAFF